This T cell receptor beta chain stems from a study of blood T cells in healthy people across ages. A J-beta primer mix and a sample-barcoded 5' primer were used in a second PCR of roughly 6 to 11 cycles. MiXCR was run by TCRdb on the 5' RACE reads, yielding one entry per CDR3 protein. This sample yields 550,000 to 650,000 distinct CDR3 sequences, of which 27% are seen a single time; over 3.5% belongs to the top ten. V lost 3 bases to trimming and J lost 3 bases; unmatched junction nucleotides: 5. This CDR3 is built from 14 residues. The V gene's germline CDR1 is KGHSH and CDR2 LQKENI. These same data were also listed under a study on T cells of mothers and their children. That source notes: A second PCR was performed with the M1S primer. This primer added sample barcodes and 2-4 random nucleotides.

Input material: blood. This rearrangement joins TRBV18 to TRBJ2-7, with 7 bases that match TRBD1. This TCR came from a boy aged 2 to 9 in good health. The CDR3 bases are TGTGCCAGCTCACCTGGACAGGAAAACTACGAGCAGTACTTC. Translation gives CASSPGQENYEQYF.